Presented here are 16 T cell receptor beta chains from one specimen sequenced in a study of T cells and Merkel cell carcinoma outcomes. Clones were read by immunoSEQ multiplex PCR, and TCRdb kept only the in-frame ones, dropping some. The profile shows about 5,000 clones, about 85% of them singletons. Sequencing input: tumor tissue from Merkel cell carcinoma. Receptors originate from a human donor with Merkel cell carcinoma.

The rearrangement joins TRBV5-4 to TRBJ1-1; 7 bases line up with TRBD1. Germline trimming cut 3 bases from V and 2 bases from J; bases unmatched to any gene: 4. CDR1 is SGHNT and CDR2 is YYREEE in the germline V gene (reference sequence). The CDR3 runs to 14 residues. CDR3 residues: CASSWGQTNTEAFF. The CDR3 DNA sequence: TGTGCCAGCAGCTGGGGACAGACTAACACTGAAGCTTTCTTT.

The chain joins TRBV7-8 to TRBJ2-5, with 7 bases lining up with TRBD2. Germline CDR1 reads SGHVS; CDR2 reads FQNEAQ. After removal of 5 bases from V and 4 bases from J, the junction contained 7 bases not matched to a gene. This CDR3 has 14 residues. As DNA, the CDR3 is TGTGCCAGCAGCCCCTTTTCGGGGGGAGAGACCCAGTACTTC. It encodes CASSPFSGGETQYF.

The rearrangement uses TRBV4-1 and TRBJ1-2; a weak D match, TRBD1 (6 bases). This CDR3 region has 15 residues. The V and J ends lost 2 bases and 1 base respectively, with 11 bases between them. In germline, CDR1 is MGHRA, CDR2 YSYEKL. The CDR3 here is CASSQLSGDNYGYTF. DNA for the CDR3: TGCGCCAGCAGCCAACTATCAGGGGATAACTATGGCTACACCTTC.

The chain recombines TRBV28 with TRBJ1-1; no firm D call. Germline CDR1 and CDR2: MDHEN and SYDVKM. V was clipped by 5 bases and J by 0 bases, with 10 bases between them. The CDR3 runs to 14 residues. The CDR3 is CASSPPRLNTEAFF. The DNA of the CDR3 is TGTGCCAGCAGTCCCCCCCGGTTGAACACTGAAGCTTTCTTT.

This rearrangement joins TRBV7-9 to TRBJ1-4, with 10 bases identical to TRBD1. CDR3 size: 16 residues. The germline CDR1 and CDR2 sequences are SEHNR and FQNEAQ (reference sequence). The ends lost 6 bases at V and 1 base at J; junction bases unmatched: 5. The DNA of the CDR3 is TGTGCCAGCAGTCCCGGGACAGGGGTAACTAATGAAAAACTGTTTTTT. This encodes CASSPGTGVTNEKLFF.

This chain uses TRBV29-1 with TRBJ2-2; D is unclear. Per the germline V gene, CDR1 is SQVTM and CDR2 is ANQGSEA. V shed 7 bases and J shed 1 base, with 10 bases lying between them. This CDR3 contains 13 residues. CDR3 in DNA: TGCAGCGGTGAGAGGAAGAACACCGGGGAGCTGTTTTTT. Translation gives CSGERKNTGELFF.

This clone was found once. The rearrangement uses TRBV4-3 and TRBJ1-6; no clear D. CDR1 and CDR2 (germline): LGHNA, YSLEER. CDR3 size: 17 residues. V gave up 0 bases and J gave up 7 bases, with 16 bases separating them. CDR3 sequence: CASSQEPPQATNSPLHF. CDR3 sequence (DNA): TGCGCCAGCAGCCAAGAACCCCCGCAGGCTACGAATTCACCCCTCCACTTT.

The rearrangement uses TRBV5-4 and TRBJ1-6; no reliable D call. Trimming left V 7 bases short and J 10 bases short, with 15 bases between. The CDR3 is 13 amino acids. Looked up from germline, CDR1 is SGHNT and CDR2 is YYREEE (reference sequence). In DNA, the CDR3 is TGTGCCAGCCGATCCGGGGATTGGTCACCCCTCCACTTT. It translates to CASRSGDWSPLHF.

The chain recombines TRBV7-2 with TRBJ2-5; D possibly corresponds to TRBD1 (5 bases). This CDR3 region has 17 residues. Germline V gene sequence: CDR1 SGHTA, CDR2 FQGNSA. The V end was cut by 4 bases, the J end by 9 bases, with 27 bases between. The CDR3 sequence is CASSSTGQVGPSRAQYF. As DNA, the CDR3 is TGTGCCAGCAGCTCCACCGGACAAGTAGGGCCCTCAAGGGCCCAGTACTTC. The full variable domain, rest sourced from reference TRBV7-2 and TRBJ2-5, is GAGVSQSPSNKVTEKGKDVELRCDPISGHTALYWYRQSLGQGLEFLIYFQGNSAPDKSGLPSDRFSAERTGGSVSTLTIQRTQQEDSAVYLCASSSTGQVGPSRAQYFGPGTRLLVL.

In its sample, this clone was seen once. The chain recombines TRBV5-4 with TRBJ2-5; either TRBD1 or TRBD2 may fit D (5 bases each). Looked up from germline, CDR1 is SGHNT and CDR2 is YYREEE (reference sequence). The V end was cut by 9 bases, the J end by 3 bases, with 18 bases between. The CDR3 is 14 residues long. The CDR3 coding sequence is TGTGCCAACACCAATTCAGGGACCGAAGAGACCCAGTACTTC. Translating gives CANTNSGTEETQYF.

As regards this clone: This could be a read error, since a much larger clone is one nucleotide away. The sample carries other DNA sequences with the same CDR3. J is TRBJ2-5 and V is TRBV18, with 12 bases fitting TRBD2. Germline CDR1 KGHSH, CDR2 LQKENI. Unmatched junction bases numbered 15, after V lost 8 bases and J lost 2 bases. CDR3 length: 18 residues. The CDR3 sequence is CASVGRDRLAGEQETQYF. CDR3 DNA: TGTGCCAGCGTCGGGCGAGACCGACTAGCGGGAGAACAAGAGACCCAGTACTTC.

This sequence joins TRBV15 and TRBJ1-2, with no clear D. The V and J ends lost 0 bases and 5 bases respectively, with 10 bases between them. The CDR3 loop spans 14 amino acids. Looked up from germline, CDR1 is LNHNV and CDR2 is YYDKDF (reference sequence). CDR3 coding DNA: TGTGCCACCAGCAGAGACACTCGGAGTTATGGCTACACCTTC. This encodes CATSRDTRSYGYTF.

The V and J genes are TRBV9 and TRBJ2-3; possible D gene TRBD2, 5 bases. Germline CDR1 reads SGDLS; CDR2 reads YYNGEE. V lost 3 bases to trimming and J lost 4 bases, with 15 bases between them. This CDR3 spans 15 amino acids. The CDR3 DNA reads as TGTGCCAGCAGCGGTGAGCAGAGGGTGTCAGATACGCAGTATTTT. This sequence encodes CASSGEQRVSDTQYF.

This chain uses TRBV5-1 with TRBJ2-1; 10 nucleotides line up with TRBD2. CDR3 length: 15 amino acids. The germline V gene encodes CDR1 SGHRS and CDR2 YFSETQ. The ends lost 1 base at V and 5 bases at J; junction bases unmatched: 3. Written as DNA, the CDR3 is TGCGCCAGCAGCTTGAGAGGACTAGCGGACAATGAGCAGTTCTTC. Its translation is CASSLRGLADNEQFF.

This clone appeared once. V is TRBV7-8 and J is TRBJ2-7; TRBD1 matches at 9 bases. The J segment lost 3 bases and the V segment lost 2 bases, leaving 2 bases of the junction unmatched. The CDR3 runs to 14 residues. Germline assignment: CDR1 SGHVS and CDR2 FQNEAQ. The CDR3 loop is CASSLTGGVYEQYF. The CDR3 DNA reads TGTGCCAGCAGCTTAACAGGGGGCGTCTACGAGCAGTACTTC.

The CDR3 here is CATRDTNQPQHF. The CDR3 DNA follows: TGTGCCACCCGGGACACAAATCAGCCCCAGCATTTT. This chain uses TRBV10-3 with TRBJ1-5; possibly TRBD1 for D (6 bases). The CDR3 spans 12 residues. The V end was cut by 10 bases, the J end by 4 bases, with 11 bases between. CDR1 and CDR2 from the germline V gene are ENHRY and SYGVKD.